This T cell receptor beta chain was captured by sequencing in a study of glioma-infiltrating T cells. About the research overall: WHO grade II oligodendrogliomas or astrocytomas, plus non-recurrent WHO grade IV glioblastomas, were sampled. Target coverage was roughly 4- to 11-fold for about a million blood T cells. Study results and limitations: A blood CDR3 motif signature was depleted in highly divergent patients. Non-neoplastic patients had below-expected tissue-blood divergence, while all gliomas exceeded expectation.

Amplification of TCR alpha and beta CDR3 regions from RNA used iRepertoire nested multiplex PCR. In TCRdb, the multiplex PCR reads were re-called with MiXCR into one record per CDR3 protein. The profile shows 400,000 or so distinct CDR3 sequences, 41% of them singletons. This clonotype was found many times. Its antigen is currently unknown. Germline assignment: CDR1 MNHNS and CDR2 SASEGT. The CDR3 is made up of 15 amino acids. The V end was cut by 5 bases, the J end by 4 bases, with 16 bases between. This chain uses TRBV6-1 with TRBJ2-3, with D tentatively TRBD2 (6 bases). This receptor was identified in a human donor with low-grade glioma or glioblastoma, undergoing nonglioma brain surgery, or in good health (not recorded which). Sequencing was performed on glioma tissue, nonneoplastic brain tissue, or PBMCs (not recorded which). The CDR3 DNA sequence: TGTGCCAGCAGTTTACGGGGGAGATCCCCAGATACGCAGTATTTT. Its protein product is CASSLRGRSPDTQYF.